The T cell receptor beta chain under discussion was sequenced for a study of cytomegalovirus exposure and HLA in healthy donors. This clone was detected once. Its specificity is not known. Findings of the study overall: Immune exposure information comprised only CMV serostatus. An apparent linkage of common viral pathogens to several of the most significant clusters emerged in a later analysis. Most CMV-associated TCR beta chains were later found to appear HLA-restricted. A few V segments could not be told apart, such as TRBV6-2 and TRBV6-3, and were left out.

Primers: 60 Vbeta forward and 13 Jbeta reverse. Measured with immunoSEQ multiplex PCR; TCRdb has only the in-frame clones, and not every one. Of more than 95,000 clones listed, around 77% were seen once; the top ten hold about 4.9%. Per the germline V gene, CDR1 is MDHEN and CDR2 is SYDVKM. Unmatched junction bases numbered 3, after V lost 5 bases and J lost 2 bases. CDR3 length: 14 amino acids. This chain links TRBV28 with TRBJ2-7; 10 bases are a match to TRBD1. The source of this sequence is a man aged 50 or older in good health and CMV-seropositive. The material sequenced was PBMCs. CDR3: CASSLDRGPYEQYF. The CDR3 DNA reads TGTGCCAGCAGTCTCGACAGGGGGCCCTACGAGCAGTACTTC. Based on the CDR3 plus reference TRBV28 and TRBJ2-7, the full variable domain is DVKVTQSSRYLVKRTGEKVFLECVQDMDHENMFWYRQDPGLGLRLIYFSYDVKMKEKGDIPEGYSVSREKKERFSLILESASTNQTSMYLCASSLDRGPYEQYFGPGTRLTVT.